Presented here are 29 T cell receptor beta chains from one specimen sequenced in a study of blood T cell repertoires in COVID-19. Some clones are missing from TCRdb's copy, which holds only in-frame ones; the method was immunoSEQ multiplex PCR. The repertoire consists of roughly 120,000 clones, with about 80% occurring once and the leading ten covering roughly 7.1%. The material sequenced was peripheral blood. The receptors stem from a man aged 65 to 79 with active or convalescent COVID-19.

This clone has just a few counts. J is TRBJ2-1 and V is TRBV21-1; the D call in the table, TRBD1, was not verified against the DNA. TRBV21-1 constitutes a pseudogene. The CDR3 extends over 12 amino acids. CDR3 region: CASSRDSNEQFF. CDR3 bases: TGTGCCAGCAGCCGGGACAGCAATGAGCAGTTCTTC.

J is TRBJ2-1 and V is TRBV12-3 or TRBV12-4; 8 nucleotides line up with TRBD2. The CDR3 spans 13 residues. The V segment lost 6 bases and the J segment 7 bases; nucleotides outside the gene matches: 5. CDR3 coding DNA: TGTGCCAGCAGCGTGCGGGGGGCGAATGAGCAGTTCTTC. Encoded protein: CASSVRGANEQFF.

V is TRBV27 and J is TRBJ2-1; a possible D gene is TRBD1 (7 bases). V lost 6 bases, J lost 12 bases, and 18 bases lay in between. CDR1 is MNHEY, CDR2 SMNVEV, per germline (reference sequence). The CDR3 is 13 residues long. CDR3: CASRKFDREVQFF. Here the CDR3 DNA reads TGTGCCAGCAGAAAATTCGACAGGGAGGTGCAGTTCTTC.

The chain couples TRBV6-5 to TRBJ1-2; the match to TRBD1 covers 10 bases. Germline V gene data show CDR1 as MNHEY and CDR2 as SVGAGI. This CDR3 spans 15 amino acids. Trimming cost V 4 bases and J 3 bases; bases outside gene matches: 5. The CDR3 bases are TGTGCCAGCAGTTCCCGGGACAGGGGAGACTATGGCTACACCTTC. Translated: CASSSRDRGDYGYTF.

The chain uses TRBV9 and TRBJ2-7; TRBD2 matches 11 bases. The CDR3 is 16 amino acids. The germline gives CDR1 SGDLS, CDR2 YYNGEE. Germline trimming cut 3 bases from V and 7 bases from J; bases unmatched to any gene: 12. The CDR3 reads CASSGGRLAGSGEQYF. The CDR3 DNA is TGTGCCAGCAGCGGGGGGCGACTAGCGGGAAGTGGGGAGCAGTACTTC.

This clone was observed a single time. The rearrangement links TRBV4-3 to TRBJ1-1; D is unclear. Per germline, CDR1 LGHNA and CDR2 YSLEER. There are 14 residues in the CDR3. Trimming removed 3 bases at V and 0 bases at J, with 8 bases between. The CDR3 DNA reads as TGCGCCAGCAGCCACGGACTACTGAACACTGAAGCTTTCTTT. It translates to CASSHGLLNTEAFF.

V gene TRBV6-6 combines with J gene TRBJ1-1; 8 bases map to TRBD1. The CDR3 runs 12 residues. With V trimmed by 11 bases and J by 0 bases, 2 bases remained unmatched. Germline CDR1 MNHNY, CDR2 SVGAGI (reference sequence). The CDR3 sequence is CAGQGMNTEAFF. The CDR3 DNA reads as TGTGCCGGACAGGGTATGAACACTGAAGCTTTCTTT.

This chain uses TRBV5-6 with TRBJ1-5, with TRBD1 identical over 10 bases. The V gene end was trimmed by 2 bases and the J gene end by 5 bases; junction bases not matched to a gene: 1. Per germline, CDR1 SGHDT and CDR2 YYEEEE. CDR3 size: 14 residues. In DNA, the CDR3 is TGTGCCAGCAGCTTCGGACAGGGGGATCAGCCCCAGCATTTT. This codes for CASSFGQGDQPQHF.

This clone was counted once. The V gene is TRBV7-2, the J gene TRBJ2-5, with TRBD2 matching over 9 bases. CDR3 length equals 17 residues. Germline trimming cut 0 bases from V and 3 bases from J; bases unmatched to any gene: 8. Germline loops: CDR1 SGHTA, CDR2 FQGNSA. The CDR3 region has the DNA TGTGCCAGCAGCTTAGCGCGGGGCGGGAGGGCCGAAGAGACCCAGTACTTC. This gives the protein CASSLARGGRAEETQYF.

The chain combines TRBV19 with TRBJ1-2; 7 bases line up with TRBD1. The CDR3 contains 15 residues. V lost 5 bases, J lost 6 bases, and 12 bases stayed unmatched. Germline CDR1 LNHDA, CDR2 SQIVND (reference sequence). The CDR3 nucleotides read TGTGCCAGTAGTCCCCTAGCGACAGGGCTCCATGGCTACACCTTC. It specifies CASSPLATGLHGYTF.

The chain couples TRBV28 to TRBJ2-7; 7 nucleotides match TRBD1. The CDR3 extends over 12 amino acids. Germline assignment: CDR1 MDHEN and CDR2 SYDVKM. The junction had 2 bases not matched to a gene; V was cut back by 6 bases and J by 3 bases. Written as DNA, the CDR3 is TGTGCCAGCAGACCAGGGGGCTACGAGCAGTACTTC. This codes for CASRPGGYEQYF.

In DNA, the CDR3 is TGTGCCAGTAGAACAGGGGACACTGAAGCTTTCTTT. It encodes CASRTGDTEAFF. The rearrangement links TRBV19 to TRBJ1-1; 7 bases are a match to TRBD1. V was clipped by 6 bases and J by 3 bases; unmatched bases: 1. This CDR3 is 12 amino acids long. Germline CDR1 and CDR2: LNHDA and SQIVND (reference sequence).

V and J are TRBV5-1 and TRBJ1-2; D not resolved. Trimming shortened V by 5 bases and J by 3 bases, and 11 bases separated the two germline ends. The CDR3 sequence is 13 residues long. The germline V gene has CDR1 SGHRS and CDR2 YFSETQ. Here the CDR3 reads CASRDPGHYGYTF. CDR3 DNA: TGCGCCAGCAGAGACCCAGGTCACTATGGCTACACCTTC.

This clone was counted once. In DNA, the CDR3 is TGCAGTGCTAGTGGGGGGACTAGCGGGGGTAGCACAGATACGCAGTATTTT. Its translation: CSASGGTSGGSTDTQYF. The V call is TRBV20-1, the J call TRBJ2-3; 14 nucleotides align to TRBD2. Germline lookup yields CDR1 DFQATT and CDR2 SNEGSKA (reference sequence). J gave up 0 bases and V 3 bases, and 5 bases lay outside the gene matches. This CDR3 contains 17 residues.

The rearrangement uses TRBV4-3 and TRBJ1-2; unclear D gene. The CDR3 sequence is 14 residues long. Germline-derived CDR1 and CDR2 are LGHNA and YSLEER. Deletions cut 0 bases from V and 3 bases from J, with 8 bases between. The CDR3 nucleotides are TGCGCCAGCAGCCAAGATAGGAGCCACTATGGCTACACCTTC. It codes for CASSQDRSHYGYTF.

This chain connects TRBV6-1 to TRBJ2-2, with D possibly being TRBD2 (6 bases). Germline V gene data show CDR1 as MNHNS and CDR2 as SASEGT. V lost 3 bases, J lost 7 bases, and 12 bases lay in between. The CDR3 is made up of 14 amino acids. The CDR3 region has the DNA TGTGCCAGCAGTGAGTCAGGGCGGGGCGGGGAGCTGTTTTTT. Translation gives CASSESGRGGELFF.

This chain links TRBV7-8 with TRBJ2-3; D might be TRBD2 (5 bases). V lost 5 bases, J lost 1 base, and 13 bases lay in between. The CDR3 consists of 15 residues. Germline V lookup: CDR1 SGHVS, CDR2 FQNEAQ. CDR3 sequence (DNA): TGTGCCAGCAGCCGCAGAGCGGAGGGCACAGATACGCAGTATTTT. Protein product: CASSRRAEGTDTQYF.

The chain recombines TRBV5-1 with TRBJ2-2, with 8 bases that match TRBD2. The V and J ends lost 3 bases and 1 base, in that order; junction bases with no gene match: 8. The CDR3 loop spans 17 amino acids. Germline V lookup: CDR1 SGHRS, CDR2 YFSETQ. CDR3 nucleotides: TGCGCCAGCAGCTCGCAGGGAGGGACTAGGAACACCGGGGAGCTGTTTTTT. Its protein is CASSSQGGTRNTGELFF.

CDR3 DNA: TGTGCTAGTGGTACGATAGCGGGCGGCACAGATACGCAGTATTTT. It specifies CASGTIAGGTDTQYF. The chain uses TRBV12-5 and TRBJ2-3; 7 bases map to TRBD2. V was pared by 5 bases and J by 1 base, with 6 bases of the junction left unmatched. The CDR3 is 15 residues long. In germline, CDR1 is LGHNT, CDR2 FRNRAP. Combining the CDR3 with reference TRBV12-5 and TRBJ2-3 gives the whole variable domain DARVTQTPRHKVTEMGQEVTMRCQPILGHNTVFWYRQTMMQGLELLAYFRNRAPLDDSGMPKDRFSAEMPDATLATLKIQPSEPRDSAVYFCASGTIAGGTDTQYFGPGTRLTVL.

The genes are TRBV6-2 or TRBV6-3 and TRBJ1-2; 9 positions agree with TRBD1. CDR3 length: 15 residues. CDR1 and CDR2 from the germline V gene are MNHEY and SVGEGT. After removal of 5 bases from V and 4 bases from J, the junction contained 8 bases not matched to a gene. The CDR3 nucleotides read TGTGCCAGCAGTCCCACAGGGGGCGAGATCTATGGCTACACCTTC. Its protein is CASSPTGGEIYGYTF.

This chain uses TRBV9 with TRBJ1-2; no firm D call. Trimming took off 3 bases at V and 8 bases at J, with 20 bases between the two ends. The germline V gene encodes CDR1 SGDLS and CDR2 YYNGEE. The length of the CDR3 is 15 residues. This chain's CDR3 is CASSALIGQDRGYTF. The DNA for the CDR3 is TGTGCCAGCAGCGCGCTTATTGGTCAGGATCGCGGCTACACCTTC.

This chain uses TRBV27 with TRBJ2-6, with unresolved D. V lost 2 bases and J 3 bases, leaving 5 bases between the germline ends. The CDR3 has 14 amino acids. Germline V lookup: CDR1 MNHEY, CDR2 SMNVEV (reference sequence). CDR3 protein: CASSLTGGANVLTF. CDR3 DNA: TGTGCCAGCAGTTTAACGGGTGGGGCCAACGTCCTGACTTTC.

This chain uses TRBV5-1 with TRBJ2-7; tentatively, D is TRBD1 (5 bases). The CDR3 is 12 residues long. Germline V gene sequence: CDR1 SGHRS, CDR2 YFSETQ. The germline V and J ends were trimmed by 7 bases and 3 bases, with 11 bases remaining between them. CDR3 in amino acids: CASGDRYYEQYF. The CDR3 coding sequence is TGCGCCAGCGGAGACAGATACTACGAGCAGTACTTC.

The genes are TRBV5-1 and TRBJ2-2, with D unclear. Germline V gene sequence: CDR1 SGHRS, CDR2 YFSETQ. V was clipped by 0 bases and J by 1 base, with 4 bases between them. The CDR3 spans 14 residues. The CDR3 reads CASSLELNTGELFF. The CDR3 nucleotides are TGCGCCAGCAGCTTGGAGCTGAACACCGGGGAGCTGTTTTTT.

This sequence joins TRBV7-9 and TRBJ1-1; D is perhaps TRBD1 (6 bases). From germline, CDR1 is SEHNR and CDR2 FQNEAQ (reference sequence). V was trimmed by 5 bases and J by 7 bases, leaving 14 bases between them. The CDR3 is 13 amino acids. CDR3 DNA: TGTGCCAGCAGCCTACAGGACAGTAGTGAAGCTTTCTTT. As protein: CASSLQDSSEAFF.

The gene calls are TRBV7-3 and TRBJ2-1; maybe TRBD1 (5 bases). Germline CDR1 reads SGHTA; CDR2 reads FQGTGA. The CDR3 contains 13 residues. Between the trimmed V and J ends, which lost 8 bases and 4 bases, there was a span of 12 bases. CDR3: CASGWGPYNEQFF. The CDR3 DNA is TGTGCCAGCGGGTGGGGCCCTTACAATGAGCAGTTCTTC.

V usage is TRBV18 and J usage is TRBJ2-4, with no clear D. Germline V lookup: CDR1 KGHSH, CDR2 LQKENI. V lost 3 bases and J lost 0, with 6 bases in between. The CDR3 is 14 residues long. The CDR3 nucleotides read TGTGCCAGCTCACCGGGCCAAGCCAAAAACATTCAGTACTTC. It codes for CASSPGQAKNIQYF.

The V and J genes are TRBV18 and TRBJ2-3; D is unclear. Trimming pared 2 bases from V and 7 bases from J, leaving 13 bases between. Germline lookup yields CDR1 KGHSH and CDR2 LQKENI. This CDR3 spans 14 amino acids. In nucleotides, the CDR3 is TGTGCCAGCTCACCAGGGTTAGGAGATAATACGCAGTATTTT. This codes for CASSPGLGDNTQYF.

The V and J genes are TRBV5-1 and TRBJ1-5; the D gene is possibly TRBD1 (5 bases). V was pared by 3 bases and J by 6 bases, with 10 bases between. CDR1 SGHRS and CDR2 YFSETQ come from the germline V gene. CDR3 size: 13 residues. The CDR3 sequence is CASSWRGGQPQHF. The CDR3 DNA reads as TGCGCCAGCAGCTGGAGGGGTGGTCAGCCCCAGCATTTT.